The 5 T cell receptor beta chains below come from one sample, sequenced in a study of cytomegalovirus exposure and HLA in healthy donors. TCRdb's table, derived via immunoSEQ multiplex PCR, lists solely in-frame clones and lacks some. Among 100,000 to 150,000 clones, under 90% were seen once, and the ten largest hold 2.1%. Sequencing was carried out using PBMCs. These receptors all come from a woman between 25 and 40 years old in good health and CMV-seronegative.

CDR3 loop: CASSLGSAETQYF. The CDR3 DNA reads TGTGCCAGCAGCTTAGGTAGCGCCGAGACCCAGTACTTC. The chain combines TRBV11-2 with TRBJ2-5; D possibly corresponds to TRBD2 (5 bases). V was shortened by 1 base and J by 5 bases, with 8 bases between the two germline ends. The germline V gene has CDR1 SGHAT and CDR2 FQNNGV. This CDR3 spans 13 amino acids.

J is TRBJ2-5 and V is TRBV27; 8 bases are shared with TRBD2. Germline V gives CDR1 MNHEY, CDR2 SMNVEV (reference sequence). The CDR3 runs 14 residues. J was trimmed by 6 bases and V by 5 bases; bases with no gene match: 8. This CDR3 reads CASSPRGDLQTQYF. The CDR3 DNA sequence: TGTGCCAGCAGTCCGCGGGGGGACTTGCAGACCCAGTACTTC.

V and J are TRBV6-1 and TRBJ2-2; D is unclear. This CDR3 contains 16 residues. Trimming pared 1 base from V and 2 bases from J, leaving 11 bases between. Germline assignment: CDR1 MNHNS and CDR2 SASEGT. The CDR3 nucleotides are TGTGCCAGCAGTGAAGGGCGGCCTTTAAACACCGGGGAGCTGTTTTTT. It translates to CASSEGRPLNTGELFF.

This clone came up many times. The chain is built from TRBV20-1 and TRBJ2-7; TRBD1 is a possible D gene (6 bases). Germline assignment: CDR1 DFQATT and CDR2 SNEGSKA (reference sequence). This CDR3 region has 11 residues. V lost 3 bases and J 7 bases, leaving 10 bases between the germline ends. CDR3 coding DNA: TGCAGTGCTAGTAGGACAGCAGAGCAGTACTTC. Translation gives CSASRTAEQYF.

The chain couples TRBV27 to TRBJ2-1; 11 bases agree with TRBD1. CDR1 MNHEY and CDR2 SMNVEV come from the germline V gene (reference sequence). The V and J ends lost 6 bases and 3 bases, in that order; junction bases with no gene match: 4. This CDR3 is built from 15 residues. The CDR3 nucleotides read TGTGCCAGCAGGTCCGGGACAGGGGGCTACAATGAGCAGTTCTTC. Translation gives CASRSGTGGYNEQFF.